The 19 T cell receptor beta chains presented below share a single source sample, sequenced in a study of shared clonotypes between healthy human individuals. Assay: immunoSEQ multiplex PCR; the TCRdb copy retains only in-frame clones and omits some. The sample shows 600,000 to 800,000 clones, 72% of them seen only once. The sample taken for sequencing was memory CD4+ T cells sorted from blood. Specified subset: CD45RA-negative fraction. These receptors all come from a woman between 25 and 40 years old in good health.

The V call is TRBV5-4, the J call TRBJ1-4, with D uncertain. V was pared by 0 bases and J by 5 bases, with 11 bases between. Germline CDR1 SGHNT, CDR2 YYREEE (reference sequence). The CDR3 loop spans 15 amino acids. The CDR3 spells CASSLASDGNEKLFF. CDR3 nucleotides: TGTGCCAGCAGCTTGGCATCGGACGGAAATGAAAAACTGTTTTTT.

CDR3 bases: TGTGCCATCAAGTCGACGGGGGAGAACACTGAAGCTTTCTTT. It specifies CAIKSTGENTEAFF. V is TRBV10-3 and J is TRBJ1-1; a possible D gene is TRBD1 (5 bases). V dropped 7 bases and J dropped 1 base, with 13 bases sitting between them. This CDR3 comprises 14 residues. The germline CDR1 and CDR2 sequences are ENHRY and SYGVKD.

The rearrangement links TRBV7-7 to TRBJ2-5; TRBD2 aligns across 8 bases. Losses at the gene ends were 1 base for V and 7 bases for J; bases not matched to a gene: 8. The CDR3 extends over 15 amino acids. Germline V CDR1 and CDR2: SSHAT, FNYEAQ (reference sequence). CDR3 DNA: TGTGCCAGCAGCTTAGAGTCAGCGGGGGTGGGGACCCAGTACTTC. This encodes CASSLESAGVGTQYF. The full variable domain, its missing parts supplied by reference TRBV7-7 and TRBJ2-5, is GAGVSQSPRYKVTKRGQDVTLRCDPISSHATLYWYQQALGQGPEFLTYFNYEAQPDKSGLPSDRFSAERPEGSISTLTIQRTEQRDSAMYRCASSLESAGVGTQYFGPGTRLLVL.

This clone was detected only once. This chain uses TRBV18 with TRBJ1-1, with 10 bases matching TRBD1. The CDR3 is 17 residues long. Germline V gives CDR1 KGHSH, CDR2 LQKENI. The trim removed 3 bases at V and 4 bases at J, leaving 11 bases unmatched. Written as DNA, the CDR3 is TGTGCCAGCTCACCGATGACAGGGGGCACAGCGGGCACTGAAGCTTTCTTT. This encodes CASSPMTGGTAGTEAFF.

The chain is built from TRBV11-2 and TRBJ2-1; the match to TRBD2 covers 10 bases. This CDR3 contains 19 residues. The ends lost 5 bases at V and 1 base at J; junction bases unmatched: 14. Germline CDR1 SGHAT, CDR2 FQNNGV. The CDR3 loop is CASSKTPAGGLWSYNEQFF. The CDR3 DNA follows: TGTGCCAGCAGCAAGACACCAGCGGGAGGGCTTTGGTCCTACAATGAGCAGTTCTTC.

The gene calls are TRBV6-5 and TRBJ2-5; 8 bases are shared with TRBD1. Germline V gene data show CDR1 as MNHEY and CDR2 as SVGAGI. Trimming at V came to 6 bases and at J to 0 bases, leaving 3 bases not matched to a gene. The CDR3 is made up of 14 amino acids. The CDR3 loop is CASRRDRYQETQYF. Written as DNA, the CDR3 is TGTGCCAGCAGGAGGGACAGGTACCAAGAGACCCAGTACTTC.

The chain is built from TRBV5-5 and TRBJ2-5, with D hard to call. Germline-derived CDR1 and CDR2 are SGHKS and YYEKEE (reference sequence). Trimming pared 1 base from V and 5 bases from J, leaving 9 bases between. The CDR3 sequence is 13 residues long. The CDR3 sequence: CASSLPPAETQYF. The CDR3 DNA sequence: TGTGCCAGCAGCTTGCCCCCGGCTGAGACCCAGTACTTC.

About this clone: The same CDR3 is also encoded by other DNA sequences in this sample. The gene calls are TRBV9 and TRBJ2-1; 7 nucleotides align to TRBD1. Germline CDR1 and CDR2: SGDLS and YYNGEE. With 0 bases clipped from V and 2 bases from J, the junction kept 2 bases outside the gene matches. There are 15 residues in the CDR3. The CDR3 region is CASSVGQGTYNEQFF. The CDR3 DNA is TGTGCCAGCAGCGTAGGACAGGGAACCTACAATGAGCAGTTCTTC.

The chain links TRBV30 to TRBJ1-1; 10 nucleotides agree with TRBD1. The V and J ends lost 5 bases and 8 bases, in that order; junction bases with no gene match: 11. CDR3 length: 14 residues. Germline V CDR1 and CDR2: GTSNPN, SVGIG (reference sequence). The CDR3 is CAWVHGTGVAEAFF. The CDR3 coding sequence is TGTGCCTGGGTCCACGGGACAGGGGTTGCCGAAGCTTTCTTT.

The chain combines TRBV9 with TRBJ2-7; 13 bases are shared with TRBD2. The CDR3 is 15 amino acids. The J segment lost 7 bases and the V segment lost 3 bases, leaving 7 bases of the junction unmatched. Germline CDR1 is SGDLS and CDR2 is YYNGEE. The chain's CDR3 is CASSAGTSGTGEQYF. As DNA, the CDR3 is TGTGCCAGCAGCGCTGGGACTAGCGGGACGGGGGAGCAGTACTTC.

CDR3 coding DNA: TGTGCCAGCAGCAATCGAGAGACGATTGCCTACGAGCAGTACTTC. Its translation is CASSNRETIAYEQYF. The J gene is TRBJ2-7, the V gene TRBV21-1. TRBV21-1 is assigned pseudogene status. The CDR3 is made up of 15 amino acids.

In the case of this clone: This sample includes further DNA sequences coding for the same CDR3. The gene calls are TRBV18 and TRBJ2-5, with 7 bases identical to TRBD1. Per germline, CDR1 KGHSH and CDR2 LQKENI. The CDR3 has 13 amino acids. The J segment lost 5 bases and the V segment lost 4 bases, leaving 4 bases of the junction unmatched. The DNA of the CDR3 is TGTGCCAGCTCACGAGACAGGGTTGAGACCCAGTACTTC. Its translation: CASSRDRVETQYF.

The DNA for the CDR3 is TGTGCCAGCAGTGAGATGCGGACAGGAGCCCATCCGACCTTC. Protein sequence: CASSEMRTGAHPTF. The rearrangement uses TRBV6-1 and TRBJ1-2; TRBD1 aligns across 7 bases. The junction had 15 bases not matched to a gene; V was cut back by 3 bases and J by 14 bases. The CDR3 totals 14 residues. CDR1 and CDR2 (germline): MNHNS, SASEGT.

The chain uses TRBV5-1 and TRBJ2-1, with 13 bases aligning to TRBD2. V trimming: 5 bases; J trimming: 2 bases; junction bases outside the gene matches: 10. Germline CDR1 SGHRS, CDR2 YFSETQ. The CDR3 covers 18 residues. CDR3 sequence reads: CASSKLAGGPQAYNEQFF. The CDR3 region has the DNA TGCGCCAGCAGTAAACTAGCGGGAGGGCCGCAGGCCTACAATGAGCAGTTCTTC.

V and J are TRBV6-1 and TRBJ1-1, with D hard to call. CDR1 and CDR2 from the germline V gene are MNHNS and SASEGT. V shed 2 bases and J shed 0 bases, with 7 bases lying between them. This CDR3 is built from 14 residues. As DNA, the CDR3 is TGTGCCAGCAGTGAACAGGCTGTGAACACTGAAGCTTTCTTT. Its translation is CASSEQAVNTEAFF.

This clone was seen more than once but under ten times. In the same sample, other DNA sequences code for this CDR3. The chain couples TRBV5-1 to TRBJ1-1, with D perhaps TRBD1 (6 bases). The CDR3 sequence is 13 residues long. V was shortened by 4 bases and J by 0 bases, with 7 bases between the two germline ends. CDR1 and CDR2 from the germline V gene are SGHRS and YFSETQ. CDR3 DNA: TGCGCCAGCAGCCCAGGGGTGAACACTGAAGCTTTCTTT. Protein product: CASSPGVNTEAFF. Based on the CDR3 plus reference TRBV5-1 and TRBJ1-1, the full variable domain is KAGVTQTPRYLIKTRGQQVTLSCSPISGHRSVSWYQQTPGQGLQFLFEYFSETQRNKGNFPGRFSGRQFSNSRSEMNVSTLELGDSALYLCASSPGVNTEAFFGQGTRLTVV.

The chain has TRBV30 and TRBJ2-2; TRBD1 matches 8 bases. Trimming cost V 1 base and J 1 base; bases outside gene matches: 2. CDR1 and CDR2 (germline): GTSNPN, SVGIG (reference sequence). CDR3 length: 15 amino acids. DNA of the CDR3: TGTGCCTGGAGTGGCGGGACAGGGAACACCGGGGAGCTGTTTTTT. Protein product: CAWSGGTGNTGELFF. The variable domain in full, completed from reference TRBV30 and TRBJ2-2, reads SQTIHQWPATLVQPVGSPLSLECTVEGTSNPNLYWYRQAAGRGLQLLFYSVGIGQISSEVPQNLSASRPQDRQFILSSKKLLLSDSGFYLCAWSGGTGNTGELFFGEGSRLTVL.

This CDR3 reads CASLLAGVSEQYF. CDR3 bases: TGTGCCAGCTTGCTAGCGGGAGTTAGCGAGCAGTACTTC. The rearrangement links TRBV28 to TRBJ2-7; 10 positions agree with TRBD2. CDR1 is MDHEN, CDR2 SYDVKM, per germline. The CDR3 contains 13 residues. V was pared by 8 bases and J by 6 bases, with 7 bases of the junction left unmatched.

The DNA of the CDR3 is TGTGCCAGTACCCCACAGGGGGGTGCCTACGAGCAGTACTTC. Translated: CASTPQGGAYEQYF. The V gene is TRBV19, the J gene TRBJ2-5, with 8 bases identical to TRBD1. With the DNA end fitting TRBJ2-7 better, the J assignment may be wrong. This CDR3 contains 14 residues. Germline values: CDR1 LNHDA, CDR2 SQIVND (reference sequence).